This T cell receptor beta chain is drawn from a study of T cell repertoires in cytomegalovirus infection. Study at large: Carrying CMV and the relevant HLA type showed in public TCR beta signatures.

This clonotype was recorded at least ten times. The antigen is unknown. TCRdb used MiXCR to reprocess the reads, holding one entry per CDR3 protein. The data show roughly 110,000 distinct CDR3 sequences, roughly a tenth seen once. This CDR3 contains 15 residues. Germline trimming cut 7 bases from V and 4 bases from J; bases unmatched to any gene: 12. The germline V gene has CDR1 MNHEY and CDR2 SVGEGT. Specimen: PBMCs, sequenced either directly or after in vitro stimulation (not recorded which). The chain is built from TRBV6-2 or TRBV6-3 and TRBJ2-7; 8 nucleotides agree with TRBD1. The receptor's source is a human donor in good health (CMV status not recorded). Some clones in this sample may be carry-over from other donors' samples. The CDR3 bases are TGTGCCAGCACCCCTGGCGGGACAGGTCAATACGAGCAGTACGTC. Its translation is CASTPGGTGQYEQYV.